Shown below are 7 T cell receptor beta chains from a single sample sequenced in a study of blood T cell repertoires in COVID-19. Clones were sequenced by immunoSEQ multiplex PCR, and TCRdb holds only the in-frame ones, with some missing. In the table there are about 180,000 clones, around 85% of which are singletons. The material sequenced was peripheral blood. The receptors come from a man in his 60s with acute or convalescent COVID-19.

The chain carries TRBV6-6 and TRBJ2-7; tentative D call: TRBD1 (5 bases). Per germline, CDR1 MNHNY and CDR2 SVGAGI (reference sequence). The CDR3 length is 15 residues. V lost 0 bases to trimming and J lost 2 bases, with 11 bases between them. The CDR3 nucleotides read TGTGCCAGCAGTTACTCGAATCAGGGTACCTACGAGCAGTACTTC. It yields the protein CASSYSNQGTYEQYF.

The V and J genes are TRBV15 and TRBJ1-6; the match to TRBD1 covers 7 bases. Germline V gene sequence: CDR1 LNHNV, CDR2 YYDKDF (reference sequence). The CDR3 extends over 14 amino acids. Germline trimming cut 3 bases from V and 10 bases from J; bases unmatched to any gene: 6. The CDR3 loop is CATSRVTGDSPLHF. CDR3 sequence (DNA): TGTGCCACCAGCAGGGTAACAGGGGACTCACCCCTCCACTTT.

The J gene is TRBJ2-1, the V gene TRBV28; the match to TRBD2 covers 13 bases. The CDR3 loop spans 16 amino acids. CDR1 and CDR2 from the germline V gene are MDHEN and SYDVKM. The trim removed 5 bases at V and 7 bases at J, leaving 8 bases unmatched. For the CDR3, the DNA is TGTGCCAGCAGTCAGTACTCGGGACTAGCGGGGAATGAGCAGTTCTTC. Protein sequence: CASSQYSGLAGNEQFF.

The rearrangement uses TRBV30 and TRBJ1-4; D is perhaps TRBD1 (5 bases). This CDR3 spans 11 amino acids. Germline loops: CDR1 GTSNPN, CDR2 SVGIG (reference sequence). Between the trimmed V and J ends, which lost 0 bases and 11 bases, there was a span of 7 bases. The CDR3 reads CAWSVQGKLFF. In DNA form, the CDR3 reads TGTGCCTGGAGTGTTCAGGGTAAACTGTTTTTT.

The chain combines TRBV28 with TRBJ1-2; D unresolved. This CDR3 has 15 residues. Per germline, CDR1 MDHEN and CDR2 SYDVKM. Between the trimmed V and J ends, which lost 5 bases and 7 bases, there was a span of 20 bases. CDR3 nucleotides: TGTGCCAGCAGTATCGGGATACCCTCTTTTAGTGGCTACACCTTC. Translating it yields CASSIGIPSFSGYTF.

The chain employs TRBV7-9 and TRBJ2-7, with 10 nucleotides matching TRBD2. CDR3 length: 14 amino acids. J lost 0 bases, V lost 8 bases, and 4 bases had no gene match. The V gene's germline CDR1 is SEHNR and CDR2 FQNEAQ (reference sequence). CDR3 amino acids: CASGASGSSYEQYF. The CDR3 nucleotides read TGTGCCAGCGGAGCTAGCGGGAGCTCCTACGAGCAGTACTTC.

The V gene is TRBV18, the J gene TRBJ1-1; perhaps TRBD1 as D (6 bases). The CDR3 runs 14 residues. CDR1 is KGHSH and CDR2 is LQKENI in the germline V gene. The ends were cut back, 2 bases at V and 2 bases at J, with 9 bases in the middle. The CDR3 is CASSPSQGNTEAFF. The CDR3 region has the DNA TGTGCCAGCTCACCATCACAGGGAAACACTGAAGCTTTCTTT.